The TCR beta chain under discussion was sequenced for a study of graft-versus-host responses after intestinal transplantation. Germline CDR1 is MDHEN and CDR2 is SYDVKM. Trimming took off 6 bases at V and 6 bases at J, with 20 bases between the two ends. This CDR3 is 15 amino acids long. Concerning this clone itself: Its antigen remains unknown.

Profiled with immunoSEQ multiplex PCR; TCRdb holds only in-frame clones, not every one. Among some 79,000 clones, 70% to 90% were seen once, and the ten largest hold roughly 0.37%. Study-wide results and caveats: Allografts carried high graft-versus-host to host-versus-graft clonal ratios in patients having graft-donor T cell macrochimerism.

The chain combines TRBV28 with TRBJ1-2; D is ambiguous. The TCR was taken from a human donor who received an intestinal transplant. The sequencing here drew on unstimulated CD4+ T cells sorted from spleen or lymph node cells, taken before intestinal transplant. The CDR3 here is CASRLPTGKKDGYTF. In DNA, the CDR3 is TGTGCCAGCAGACTCCCCACGGGGAAGAAAGATGGCTACACCTTC.